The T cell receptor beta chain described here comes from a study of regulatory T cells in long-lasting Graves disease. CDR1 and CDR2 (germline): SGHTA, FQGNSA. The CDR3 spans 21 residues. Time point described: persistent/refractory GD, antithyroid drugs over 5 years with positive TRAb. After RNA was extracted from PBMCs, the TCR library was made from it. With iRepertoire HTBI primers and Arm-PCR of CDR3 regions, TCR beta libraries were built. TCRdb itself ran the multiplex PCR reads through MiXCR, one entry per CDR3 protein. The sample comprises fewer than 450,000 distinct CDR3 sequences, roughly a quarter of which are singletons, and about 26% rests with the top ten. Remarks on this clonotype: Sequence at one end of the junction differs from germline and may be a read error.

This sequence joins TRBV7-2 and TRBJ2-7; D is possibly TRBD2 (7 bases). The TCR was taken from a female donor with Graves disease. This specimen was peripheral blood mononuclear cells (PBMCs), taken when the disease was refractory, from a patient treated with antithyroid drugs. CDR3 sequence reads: CASSQGLGNSGVGTVWYEQYF. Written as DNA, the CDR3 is TGCGCCAGCAGCCAGGGGCTGGGGAACAGCGGGGTTGGGACTGTCTGGTACGAGCAGTACTTC.